One and the same sample provided the 8 T cell receptor beta chains below, sequenced in a study of T cell responses to AZD1222 COVID-19 vaccine. The method was immunoSEQ multiplex PCR; TCRdb's version includes in-frame clones alone and lacks a portion of them. The data hold about 96,000 clones, with 85% to 90% observed a single time. The sample was peripheral blood, taken on day 0 of AZD1222 vaccination. These receptor sequences come from an adult in good health.

As concerns this clone: A read error may account for a junction end that differs from germline. The chain carries TRBV19 and TRBJ2-3; no firm D call. Germline loops: CDR1 LNHDA, CDR2 SQIVND (reference sequence). The CDR3 runs to 14 residues. The CDR3 region is CASRIGLNSDTQYF. The CDR3 DNA is TGTGCCAGTAGAATAGGCCTGAATTCAGATACGCAGTATTTT.

This chain uses TRBV7-9 with TRBJ2-7; D is undetermined. Deletions cut 5 bases from V and 0 bases from J, with 5 bases between. Germline lookup yields CDR1 SEHNR and CDR2 FQNEAQ (reference sequence). This CDR3 spans 12 amino acids. The CDR3: CASSASSYEQYF. The CDR3 region has the DNA TGTGCCAGCAGCGCAAGCTCCTACGAGCAGTACTTC.

The chain has TRBV18 and TRBJ2-3; D call uncertain. This CDR3 comprises 12 residues. Trimming stripped 6 bases from V and 4 bases from J, with 8 bases between. Germline V lookup: CDR1 KGHSH, CDR2 LQKENI. For the CDR3, the DNA is TGTGCCAGCTCCGACGACCCAGATACGCAGTATTTT. This sequence encodes CASSDDPDTQYF.

CDR3 region: CASSRPIAGGYQYF. In DNA, the CDR3 is TGTGCCAGCTCACGGCCTATAGCGGGAGGATACCAGTACTTC. The chain employs TRBV25-1 and TRBJ2-7, with 10 bases that match TRBD2. The ends lost 8 bases at V and 10 bases at J; junction bases unmatched: 14. The germline CDR1 and CDR2 sequences are MGHDK and SYGVNS. This CDR3 has 14 amino acids.

The table lists this clone with a count of one. This sequence joins TRBV6-2 or TRBV6-3 and TRBJ2-7; the D gene is possibly TRBD2 (5 bases). Deletions cut 4 bases from V and 2 bases from J, with 9 bases between. Germline-derived CDR1 and CDR2 are MNHEY and SVGEGT. CDR3 length equals 13 residues. CDR3 in DNA: TGTGCCAGCAGTTGGACGGGGACCTACGAGCAGTACTTC. Translated, it gives CASSWTGTYEQYF.

This clone showed up just once. CDR3 nucleotide sequence: TGTGCCAGCAGTCTTCTAGCGGGAAGTAACACCGGGGAGCTGTTTTTT. Its translation is CASSLLAGSNTGELFF. The chain employs TRBV28 and TRBJ2-2; TRBD2 matches at 9 bases. CDR1 is MDHEN, CDR2 SYDVKM, per germline. CDR3 size: 16 residues. The ends lost 5 bases at V and 2 bases at J; junction bases unmatched: 6.

The V gene is TRBV5-6, the J gene TRBJ2-7, with 7 bases identical to TRBD2. The germline gives CDR1 SGHDT, CDR2 YYEEEE. The CDR3 is made up of 13 amino acids. V shed 2 bases and J 2 bases; nucleotides not matched to a gene: 1. The CDR3 reads CASSLAGTYEQYF. CDR3 in DNA: TGTGCCAGCAGCTTAGCGGGAACCTACGAGCAGTACTTC.

The chain carries TRBV14 and TRBJ2-7, with TRBD1 as a possible D gene (6 bases). The CDR3 is 15 amino acids. The V end lost 4 bases, the J end lost 2 bases, and 15 bases lay between the germline ends. CDR1 is SGHDN, CDR2 FVKESK, per germline. The chain's CDR3 is CASSPGWGRAYEQYF. In DNA, the CDR3 is TGTGCCAGCAGCCCGGGGTGGGGGCGGGCCTACGAGCAGTACTTC.